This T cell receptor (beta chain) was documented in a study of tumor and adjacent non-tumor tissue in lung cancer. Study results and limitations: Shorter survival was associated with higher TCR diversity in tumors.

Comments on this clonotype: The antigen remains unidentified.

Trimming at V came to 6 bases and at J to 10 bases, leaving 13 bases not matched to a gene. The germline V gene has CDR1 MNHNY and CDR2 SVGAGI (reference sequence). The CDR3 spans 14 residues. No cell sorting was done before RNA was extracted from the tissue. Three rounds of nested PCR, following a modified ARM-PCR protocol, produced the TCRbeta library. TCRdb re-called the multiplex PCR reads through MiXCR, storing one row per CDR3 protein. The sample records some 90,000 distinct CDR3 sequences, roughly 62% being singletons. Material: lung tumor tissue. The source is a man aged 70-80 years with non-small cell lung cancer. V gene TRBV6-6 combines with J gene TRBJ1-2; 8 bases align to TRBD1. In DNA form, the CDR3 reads TGTGCCAGCAGGGACCGGGACAGGAGCTATAACTACACCTTC. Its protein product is CASRDRDRSYNYTF.